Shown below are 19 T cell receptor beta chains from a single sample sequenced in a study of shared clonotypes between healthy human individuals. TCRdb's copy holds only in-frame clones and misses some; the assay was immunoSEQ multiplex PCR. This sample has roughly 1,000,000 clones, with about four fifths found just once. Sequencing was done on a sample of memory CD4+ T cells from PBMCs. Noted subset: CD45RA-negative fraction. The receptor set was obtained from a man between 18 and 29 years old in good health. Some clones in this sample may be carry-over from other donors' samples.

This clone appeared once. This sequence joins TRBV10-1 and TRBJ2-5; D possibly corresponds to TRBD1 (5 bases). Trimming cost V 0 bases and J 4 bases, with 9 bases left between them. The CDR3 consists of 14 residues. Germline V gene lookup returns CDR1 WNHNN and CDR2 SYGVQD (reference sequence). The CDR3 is CASSESGQGETQYF. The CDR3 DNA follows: TGCGCCAGCAGTGAGTCTGGGCAGGGAGAGACCCAGTACTTC.

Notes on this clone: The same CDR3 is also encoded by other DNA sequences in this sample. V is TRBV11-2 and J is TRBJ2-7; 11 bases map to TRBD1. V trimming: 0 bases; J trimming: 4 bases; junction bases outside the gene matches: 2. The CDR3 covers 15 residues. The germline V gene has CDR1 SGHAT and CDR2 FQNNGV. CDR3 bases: TGTGCCAGCAGCTTAGACCGGGACAGGGGGTACGAGCAGTACTTC. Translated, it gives CASSLDRDRGYEQYF.

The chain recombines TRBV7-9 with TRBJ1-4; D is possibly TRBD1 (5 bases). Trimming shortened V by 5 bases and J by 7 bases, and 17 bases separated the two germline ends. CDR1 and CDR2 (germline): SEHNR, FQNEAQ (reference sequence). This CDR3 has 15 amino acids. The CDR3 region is CASSPNRAGGEKLFF. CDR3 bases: TGTGCCAGCAGCCCCAACCGGGCTGGGGGTGAAAAACTGTTTTTT. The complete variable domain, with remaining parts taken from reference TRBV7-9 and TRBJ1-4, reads DTGVSQNPRHKITKRGQNVTFRCDPISEHNRLYWYRQTLGQGPEFLTYFQNEAQLEKSRLLSDRFSAERPKGSFSTLEIQRTEQGDSAMYLCASSPNRAGGEKLFFGSGTQLSVL.

The CDR3 here is CASSQPKGLKNIQYF. CDR3 in DNA: TGTGCCAGCAGCCAGCCGAAAGGACTCAAAAACATTCAGTACTTC. V usage is TRBV5-4 and J usage is TRBJ2-4; possibly TRBD2 for D (5 bases). Germline V gene data show CDR1 as SGHNT and CDR2 as YYREEE (reference sequence). The CDR3 runs 15 residues. The V gene lost 4 bases and the J gene lost 3 bases, with 14 bases spanning the gap. The complete variable domain, with remaining parts taken from reference TRBV5-4 and TRBJ2-4, reads ETGVTQSPTHLIKTRGQQVTLRCSSQSGHNTVSWYQQALGQGPQFIFQYYREEENGRGNFPPRFSGLQFPNYSSELNVNALELDDSALYLCASSQPKGLKNIQYFGAGTRLSVL.

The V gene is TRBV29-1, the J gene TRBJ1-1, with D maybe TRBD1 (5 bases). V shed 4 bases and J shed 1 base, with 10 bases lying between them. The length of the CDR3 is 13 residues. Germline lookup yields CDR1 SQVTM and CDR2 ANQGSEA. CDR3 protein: CSVVPGRNTEAFF. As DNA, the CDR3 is TGCAGCGTTGTCCCAGGGCGGAACACTGAAGCTTTCTTT. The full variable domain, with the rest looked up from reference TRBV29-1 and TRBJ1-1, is SAVISQKPSRDICQRGTSLTIQCQVDSQVTMMFWYRQQPGQSLTLIATANQGSEATYESGFVIDKFPISRPNLTFSTLTVSNMSPEDSSIYLCSVVPGRNTEAFFGQGTRLTVV.

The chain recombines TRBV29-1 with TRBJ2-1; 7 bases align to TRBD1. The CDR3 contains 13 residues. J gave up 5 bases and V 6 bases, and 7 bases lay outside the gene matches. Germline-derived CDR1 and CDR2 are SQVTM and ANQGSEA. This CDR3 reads CSVLKTGHNEQFF. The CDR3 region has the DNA TGCAGCGTCTTAAAGACAGGGCACAATGAGCAGTTCTTC.

This CDR3 is CSVASGPETEAFF. The CDR3 region has the DNA TGCAGCGTTGCTTCAGGGCCGGAAACTGAAGCTTTCTTT. V usage is TRBV29-1 and J usage is TRBJ1-1; D is perhaps TRBD1 (5 bases). The CDR3 has 13 amino acids. V shed 4 bases and J shed 5 bases, with 14 bases lying between them. The germline CDR1 and CDR2 sequences are SQVTM and ANQGSEA.

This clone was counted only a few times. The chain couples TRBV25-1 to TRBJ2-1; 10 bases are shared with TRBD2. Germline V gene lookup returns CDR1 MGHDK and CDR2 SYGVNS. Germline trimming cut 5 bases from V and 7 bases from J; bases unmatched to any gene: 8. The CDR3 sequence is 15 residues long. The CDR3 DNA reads TGTGCCAGCAGTCATCCGGGACTAGCGTTGAATGAGCAGTTCTTC. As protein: CASSHPGLALNEQFF.

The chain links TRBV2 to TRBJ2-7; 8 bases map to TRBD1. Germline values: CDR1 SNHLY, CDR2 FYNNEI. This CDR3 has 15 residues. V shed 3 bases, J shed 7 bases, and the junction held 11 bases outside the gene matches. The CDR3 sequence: CASSEDRAPLGEQYF. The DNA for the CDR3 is TGTGCCAGCAGTGAGGACAGGGCACCATTAGGTGAGCAGTACTTC.

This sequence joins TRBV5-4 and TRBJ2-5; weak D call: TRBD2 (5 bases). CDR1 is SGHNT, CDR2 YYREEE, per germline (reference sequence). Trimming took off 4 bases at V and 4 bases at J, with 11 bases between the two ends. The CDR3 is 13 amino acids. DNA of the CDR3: TGTGCCAGCAGCCGGCCCGGGGTAGAGACCCAGTACTTC. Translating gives CASSRPGVETQYF.

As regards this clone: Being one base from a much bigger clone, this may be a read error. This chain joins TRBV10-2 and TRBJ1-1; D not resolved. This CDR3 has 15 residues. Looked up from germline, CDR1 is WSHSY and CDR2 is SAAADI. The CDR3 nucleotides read TGCGCCAGCAAACGCGAGCGGGCCGTGAACACTGAAGCTTCCTTT. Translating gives CASKRERAVNTEASF.

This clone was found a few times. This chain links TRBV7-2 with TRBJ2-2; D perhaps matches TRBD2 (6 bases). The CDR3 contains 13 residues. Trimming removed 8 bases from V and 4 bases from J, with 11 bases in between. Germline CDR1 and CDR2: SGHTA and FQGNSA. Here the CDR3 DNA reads TGTGCCAGCCGGAGGGGCCTCACCGGGGAGCTGTTTTTT. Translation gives CASRRGLTGELFF.

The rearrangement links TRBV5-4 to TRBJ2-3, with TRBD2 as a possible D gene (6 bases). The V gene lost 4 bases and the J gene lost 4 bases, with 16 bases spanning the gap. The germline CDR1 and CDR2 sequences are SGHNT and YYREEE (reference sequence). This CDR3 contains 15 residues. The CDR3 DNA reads TGTGCCAGCAGCAGAGGAGGGCCTATACCAGATACGCAGTATTTT. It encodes CASSRGGPIPDTQYF.

The CDR3 nucleotides read TGTGCCAGCAGCTTGGTGGGAGTGAGGGAGACCCAGTACTTC. It is translated as CASSLVGVRETQYF. V is TRBV5-6 and J is TRBJ2-5; tentative D call: TRBD2 (5 bases). The V end was cut by 0 bases, the J end by 5 bases, with 11 bases between. The length of the CDR3 is 14 residues. Germline V CDR1 and CDR2: SGHDT, YYEEEE.

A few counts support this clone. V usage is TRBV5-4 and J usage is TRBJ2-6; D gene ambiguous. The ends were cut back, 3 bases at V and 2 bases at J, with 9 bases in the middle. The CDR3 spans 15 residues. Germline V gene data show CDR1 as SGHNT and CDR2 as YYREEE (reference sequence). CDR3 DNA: TGTGCCAGCAGCTCCCCAGGTACTGGGGCCAACGTCCTGACTTTC. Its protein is CASSSPGTGANVLTF.

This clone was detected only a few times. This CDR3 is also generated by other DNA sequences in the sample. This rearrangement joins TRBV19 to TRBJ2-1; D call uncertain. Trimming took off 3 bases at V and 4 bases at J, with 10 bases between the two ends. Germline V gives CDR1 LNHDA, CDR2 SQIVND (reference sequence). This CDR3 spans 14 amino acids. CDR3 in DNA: TGTGCCAGTAGTATCGGACGGATTTACAATGAGCAGTTCTTC. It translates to CASSIGRIYNEQFF.

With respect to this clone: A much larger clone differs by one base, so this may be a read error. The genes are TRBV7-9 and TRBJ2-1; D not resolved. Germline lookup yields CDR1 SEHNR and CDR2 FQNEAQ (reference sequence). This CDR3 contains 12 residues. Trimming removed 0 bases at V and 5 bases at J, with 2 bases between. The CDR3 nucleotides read TGTGCCAGCAGCTTAGCCAACAATGAGCAGTTCTTC. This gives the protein CASSLANNEQFF.

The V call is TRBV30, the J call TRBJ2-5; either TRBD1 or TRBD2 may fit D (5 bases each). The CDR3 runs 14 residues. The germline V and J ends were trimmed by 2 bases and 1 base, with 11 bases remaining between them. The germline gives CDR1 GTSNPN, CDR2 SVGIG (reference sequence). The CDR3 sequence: CAWSLGTAQETQYF. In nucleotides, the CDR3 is TGTGCCTGGAGTCTTGGGACGGCCCAAGAGACCCAGTACTTC.

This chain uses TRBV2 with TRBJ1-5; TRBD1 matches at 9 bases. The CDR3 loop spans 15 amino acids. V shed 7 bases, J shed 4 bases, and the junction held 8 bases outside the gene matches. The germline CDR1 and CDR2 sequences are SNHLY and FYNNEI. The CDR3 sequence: CASNTGTGRNQPQHF. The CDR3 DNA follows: TGTGCCAGCAACACCGGGACAGGGAGAAATCAGCCCCAGCATTTT.